Listed here are 11 T cell receptor beta chains from one sample, sequenced in a study of blood T cell repertoires in COVID-19. Assay: immunoSEQ multiplex PCR; the TCRdb copy retains only in-frame clones and omits some. The sample shows fewer than 300,000 clones, 70% to 80% of them seen only once. Sequenced: peripheral blood. The receptors here all came from an elderly woman with acute or convalescent COVID-19.

The chain joins TRBV4-3 to TRBJ1-4; 9 bases agree with TRBD1. Germline CDR1 is LGHNA and CDR2 is YSLEER. Trimming took 2 bases from V and 7 from J; bases not matched to a gene: 5. This CDR3 has 15 residues. The CDR3 here is CASSQTGGLGEKLFF. DNA of the CDR3: TGCGCCAGCAGCCAAACAGGGGGCCTGGGTGAAAAACTGTTTTTT.

V and J are TRBV5-4 and TRBJ2-7, with D possibly being TRBD2 (5 bases). V was cut by 0 bases and J by 3 bases, with 10 bases left in between. The CDR3 has 14 residues. Germline CDR1 reads SGHNT; CDR2 reads YYREEE (reference sequence). The chain's CDR3 is CASSLAGEFYEQYF. The CDR3 DNA follows: TGTGCCAGCAGCTTGGCCGGGGAGTTCTACGAGCAGTACTTC.

The V and J genes are TRBV5-5 and TRBJ1-5; 9 bases are a match to TRBD1. Germline values: CDR1 SGHKS, CDR2 YYEKEE (reference sequence). Unmatched junction bases numbered 3, after V lost 4 bases and J lost 4 bases. The CDR3 is 14 residues long. As DNA, the CDR3 is TGTGCCAGCAGCGTAGGGACAGGGAATCAGCCCCAGCATTTT. As protein: CASSVGTGNQPQHF.

The CDR3 region is CASSYSGLGKLFF. Written as DNA, the CDR3 is TGTGCCAGCAGTTACTCGGGCCTTGGAAAACTGTTTTTT. The chain recombines TRBV6-5 with TRBJ1-4; D gene uncertain. Germline values: CDR1 MNHEY, CDR2 SVGAGI. V lost 0 bases, J lost 10 bases, and 9 bases lay in between. CDR3 length: 13 residues.

The gene calls are TRBV7-2 and TRBJ1-5; TRBD1 agrees at 9 bases. Trimming removed 1 base from V and 6 bases from J; junction bases left unmatched: 4. This CDR3 is 15 amino acids long. Germline-derived CDR1 and CDR2 are SGHTA and FQGNSA. CDR3 nucleotide sequence: TGTGCCAGCAGCTTAGGCGGGACAGGGCTTCAGCCCCAGCATTTT. Translating it yields CASSLGGTGLQPQHF.

This rearrangement joins TRBV6-6 to TRBJ1-1, with 7 positions matching TRBD1. The CDR3 has 15 amino acids. V gave up 6 bases and J gave up 0 bases; unmatched junction bases: 7. Per germline, CDR1 MNHNY and CDR2 SVGAGI (reference sequence). The CDR3 coding sequence is TGTGCCAGCAGGGGACAGCCTCCCCTGAACACTGAAGCTTTCTTT. Protein sequence: CASRGQPPLNTEAFF.

This clone has a handful of counts. V is TRBV12-1 and J is TRBJ1-4; no check of the table's D call, TRBD1, against the DNA was made. TRBV12-1 is a pseudogene segment. The CDR3 has 19 amino acids. This chain's CDR3 is CASRISSQAEGGIDEKLFF. CDR3 sequence (DNA): TGTGCCAGCAGAATCTCGTCACAAGCGGAAGGGGGCATTGATGAAAAACTGTTTTTT.

This rearrangement joins TRBV30 to TRBJ1-3; D uncertain. The CDR3 extends over 14 amino acids. The germline gives CDR1 GTSNPN, CDR2 SVGIG (reference sequence). Trimming cost V 2 bases and J 0 bases, with 8 bases left between them. Here the CDR3 reads CAWSLLNSGNTIYF. For the CDR3, the DNA is TGTGCCTGGAGTCTCCTTAACTCTGGAAACACCATATATTTT.

The chain joins TRBV27 to TRBJ1-5; 7 bases line up with TRBD1. The CDR3 has 16 amino acids. The germline V gene has CDR1 MNHEY and CDR2 SMNVEV (reference sequence). V dropped 8 bases and J dropped 7; count of bases not matched to a gene: 17. The CDR3 reads CASRPIGTVSDQPQHF. CDR3 DNA: TGTGCCAGCCGGCCCATCGGGACAGTGTCTGACCAGCCCCAGCATTTT.

The gene calls are TRBV3-1 (or the pseudogene TRBV3-2) and TRBJ2-5; a possible D gene is TRBD1 (6 bases). The CDR3 consists of 15 residues. Deletions cut 0 bases from V and 5 bases from J, with 13 bases between. Germline-derived CDR1 and CDR2 are LGHDT and YNNKEL (reference sequence). CDR3 region: CASSQDRTGRETQYF. CDR3 DNA: TGTGCCAGCAGCCAAGATAGAACAGGGCGGGAGACCCAGTACTTC.

The V call is TRBV6-5, the J call TRBJ1-6; D unresolved. This CDR3 is 15 amino acids long. V lost 4 bases to trimming and J lost 0 bases, with 7 bases between them. Germline CDR1 reads MNHEY; CDR2 reads SVGAGI. CDR3 sequence: CASSSEGSYNSPLHF. Here the CDR3 DNA reads TGTGCCAGCAGTTCGGAGGGCTCCTATAATTCACCCCTCCACTTT.